The 31 T cell receptor beta chains reported below all come from one sample, sequenced in a study of beta chain features in type 1 diabetes. Every isolated RNA sample was fully reverse transcribed, so sequencing captured expressed TCRB transcripts. The repertoire was sequenced with immunoSEQ multiplex PCR; TCRdb's copy has only in-frame clones and lacks some. The repertoire holds around 350,000 clones, with over 9.5% as singletons. What was sequenced was naive CD4+ T cells from blood. Receptor source: a man between 18 and 35 years old in good health.

The rearrangement uses TRBV11-2 and TRBJ1-3; TRBD1 is a possible D gene (5 bases). The CDR3 totals 14 residues. The germline gives CDR1 SGHAT, CDR2 FQNNGV. Trimming cost V 7 bases and J 2 bases, with 12 bases left between them. The CDR3: CASKGLKTGNTIYF. The CDR3 DNA follows: TGTGCCAGCAAGGGACTCAAGACTGGAAACACCATATATTTT.

In regard to this clone: The same CDR3 arises from other DNA sequences in this sample as well. The chain joins TRBV5-4 to TRBJ1-3; D not resolved. The germline V gene encodes CDR1 SGHNT and CDR2 YYREEE (reference sequence). Trimming pared 3 bases from V and 1 base from J, leaving 5 bases between. This CDR3 has 13 amino acids. Written as DNA, the CDR3 is TGTGCCAGCAGCTCTTTATCTGGAAACACCATATATTTT. Protein: CASSSLSGNTIYF.

V usage is TRBV11-2 and J usage is TRBJ2-5; a possible D gene is TRBD1 (6 bases). Trimming stripped 5 bases from V and 0 bases from J, with 16 bases between. The CDR3 consists of 16 residues. Germline CDR1 is SGHAT and CDR2 is FQNNGV. The CDR3, as DNA: TGTGCCAGCAGCGCCGGGACGAGGGGGTACCAAGAGACCCAGTACTTC. Amino acids: CASSAGTRGYQETQYF.

The V and J genes are TRBV18 and TRBJ1-2; 7 bases are shared with TRBD1. The germline CDR1 and CDR2 sequences are KGHSH and LQKENI. This CDR3 has 16 residues. V gave up 0 bases and J gave up 6 bases; unmatched junction bases: 10. CDR3 residues: CASSPPRGRDEDGYTF. For the CDR3, the DNA is TGTGCCAGCTCACCACCGAGGGGGCGCGACGAAGATGGCTACACCTTC.

The rearrangement joins TRBV5-6 to TRBJ1-5; D not certain. Germline lookup yields CDR1 SGHDT and CDR2 YYEEEE. The CDR3 has 13 amino acids. Trimming took off 1 base at V and 5 bases at J, with 7 bases between the two ends. This chain's CDR3 is CASSLSGYQPQHF. CDR3 DNA: TGTGCCAGCAGCTTGTCCGGGTATCAGCCCCAGCATTTT. Together with reference TRBV5-6 and TRBJ1-5, the CDR3 gives the full variable domain: DAGVTQSPTHLIKTRGQQVTLRCSPKSGHDTVSWYQQALGQGPQFIFQYYEEEERQRGNFPDRFSGHQFPNYSSELNVNALLLGDSALYLCASSLSGYQPQHFGDGTRLSIL.

V and J are TRBV7-2 and TRBJ2-3, with D unclear. Trimming took off 5 bases at V and 2 bases at J, with 14 bases between the two ends. Germline values: CDR1 SGHTA, CDR2 FQGNSA. CDR3 length: 15 residues. The CDR3 loop reads CASSLTSYYTDTQYF. The CDR3 coding sequence is TGTGCCAGCAGCCTGACATCCTATTACACAGATACGCAGTATTTT.

This clone was counted only a few times. CDR3 sequence reads: CASSQGTDFSGANVLTF. The CDR3 DNA reads as TGCGCCAGCAGCCAAGGGACTGATTTCTCTGGGGCCAACGTCCTGACTTTC. This sequence joins TRBV4-3 and TRBJ2-6; maybe TRBD2 (5 bases). This CDR3 spans 17 amino acids. CDR1 LGHNA and CDR2 YSLEER come from the germline V gene. Trimming removed 1 base from V and 0 bases from J, with 10 bases in between.

In this sample, this clone turned up a few times. The chain joins TRBV28 to TRBJ2-1; 7 nucleotides line up with TRBD1. CDR3 length: 13 residues. The trim removed 6 bases at V and 3 bases at J, leaving 2 bases unmatched. Looked up from germline, CDR1 is MDHEN and CDR2 is SYDVKM. The CDR3 DNA reads as TGTGCCAGCAGACGGGACAGCTACAATGAGCAGTTCTTC. Residues: CASRRDSYNEQFF.

This clone appeared a few times. The rearrangement links TRBV5-1 to TRBJ2-7; weak D call: TRBD2 (6 bases). With 4 bases removed from V and 0 bases from J, the gap between germline ends came to 14 bases. The V gene's germline CDR1 is SGHRS and CDR2 YFSETQ. CDR3 length: 15 amino acids. CDR3 in amino acids: CASSGTGLSSYEQYF. CDR3 sequence (DNA): TGCGCCAGCAGCGGAACGGGACTCAGCTCCTACGAGCAGTACTTC. Together with reference TRBV5-1 and TRBJ2-7, the CDR3 gives the full variable domain: KAGVTQTPRYLIKTRGQQVTLSCSPISGHRSVSWYQQTPGQGLQFLFEYFSETQRNKGNFPGRFSGRQFSNSRSEMNVSTLELGDSALYLCASSGTGLSSYEQYFGPGTRLTVT.

This chain connects TRBV28 to TRBJ1-5, with D perhaps TRBD1 (6 bases). Per the germline V gene, CDR1 is MDHEN and CDR2 is SYDVKM. V was trimmed by 3 bases and J by 7 bases, leaving 16 bases between them. This CDR3 comprises 15 residues. The CDR3 loop reads CASSLVGGFRQPQHF. In DNA, the CDR3 is TGTGCCAGCAGTTTGGTAGGGGGTTTCCGGCAGCCCCAGCATTTT.

V usage is TRBV25-1 and J usage is TRBJ2-1; D perhaps matches TRBD2 (6 bases). Trimming removed 10 bases at V and 5 bases at J, with 18 bases between. CDR1 and CDR2 (germline): MGHDK, SYGVNS. The CDR3 runs to 14 residues. The CDR3 loop is CATSPGLKNNEQFF. In DNA, the CDR3 is TGTGCCACCTCCCCGGGACTGAAAAACAATGAGCAGTTCTTC.

The chain employs TRBV5-6 and TRBJ2-2, with D perhaps TRBD1 (5 bases). Trimming took 2 bases from V and 5 from J, leaving 10 bases between them. Germline V gives CDR1 SGHDT, CDR2 YYEEEE. CDR3 length equals 14 residues. The CDR3 protein is CASSFPGRTGELFF. DNA of the CDR3: TGTGCCAGCAGCTTTCCAGGGCGAACCGGGGAGCTGTTTTTT.

The sample holds many counts of this clone. The rearrangement links TRBV27 to TRBJ2-4; 7 positions match TRBD1. Trimming cost V 6 bases and J 8 bases; bases outside gene matches: 7. The CDR3 length is 13 residues. The germline gives CDR1 MNHEY, CDR2 SMNVEV (reference sequence). The CDR3 nucleotides are TGTGCCAGCAGCCTTGCTACAGGGGACATTCAGTACTTC. Protein sequence: CASSLATGDIQYF.

This clone was counted only a few times. This chain uses TRBV6-6 with TRBJ1-5; D is perhaps TRBD1 (5 bases). V was pared by 0 bases and J by 9 bases, with 9 bases between. Germline V CDR1 and CDR2: MNHNY, SVGAGI (reference sequence). The CDR3 length is 13 residues. DNA for the CDR3: TGTGCCAGCAGTTACTCAGGGGAAGGGCCCCAGCATTTT. Translating gives CASSYSGEGPQHF.

This chain joins TRBV7-2 and TRBJ2-4, with TRBD2 identical over 8 bases. The CDR3 extends over 17 amino acids. V was clipped by 8 bases and J by 0 bases; unmatched bases: 12. CDR1 and CDR2 from the germline V gene are SGHTA and FQGNSA. CDR3 protein: CASGARREALAKNIQYF. The CDR3 region has the DNA TGTGCCAGCGGGGCCCGGCGGGAGGCCCTAGCCAAAAACATTCAGTACTTC.

Only one count was recorded for this clone. The rearrangement links TRBV4-1 to TRBJ2-7; 9 nucleotides match TRBD1. With 6 bases clipped from V and 3 bases from J, the junction kept 9 bases outside the gene matches. In germline, CDR1 is MGHRA, CDR2 YSYEKL. The CDR3 spans 15 residues. The CDR3 reads CASRLGTGRDYEQYF. CDR3 bases: TGCGCCAGCAGACTCGGGACAGGGAGGGACTACGAGCAGTACTTC.

This clone was recorded a few times. The chain couples TRBV30 to TRBJ1-4; perhaps TRBD1 as D (6 bases). The CDR3 extends over 14 amino acids. Germline V CDR1 and CDR2: GTSNPN, SVGIG (reference sequence). The V gene lost 0 bases and the J gene lost 8 bases, with 13 bases spanning the gap. CDR3 loop: CAWSVQGVGEKLFF. CDR3 coding DNA: TGTGCCTGGAGTGTACAGGGTGTAGGCGAAAAACTGTTTTTT. Together with reference TRBV30 and TRBJ1-4, the CDR3 gives the full variable domain: SQTIHQWPATLVQPVGSPLSLECTVEGTSNPNLYWYRQAAGRGLQLLFYSVGIGQISSEVPQNLSASRPQDRQFILSSKKLLLSDSGFYLCAWSVQGVGEKLFFGSGTQLSVL.

V usage is TRBV4-2 and J usage is TRBJ1-2; TRBD1 aligns across 8 bases. Germline V gene lookup returns CDR1 LGHNA and CDR2 YNFKEQ. Trimming took 3 bases from V and 2 from J; bases not matched to a gene: 8. This CDR3 has 16 residues. The CDR3: CASSHSIDRGNYGYTF. The CDR3 region has the DNA TGTGCCAGCAGCCACTCTATTGACAGGGGAAACTATGGCTACACCTTC.

This clone was detected only a few times. The chain is built from TRBV6-5 and TRBJ1-2; D call uncertain. Trimming pared 0 bases from V and 4 bases from J, leaving 12 bases between. Germline V gene data show CDR1 as MNHEY and CDR2 as SVGAGI. The CDR3 contains 15 residues. The CDR3 region has the DNA TGTGCCAGCAGTTACTCGAGTCGGGTGGTCTATGGCTACACCTTC. This sequence encodes CASSYSSRVVYGYTF.

This clone was observed once. This chain links TRBV5-1 with TRBJ2-3; 9 positions match TRBD2. V was clipped by 0 bases and J by 1 base; unmatched bases: 6. This CDR3 comprises 17 residues. Germline V CDR1 and CDR2: SGHRS, YFSETQ. The CDR3 loop reads CASSLGGGLARTDTQYF. Written as DNA, the CDR3 is TGCGCCAGCAGCTTGGGGGGGGGACTAGCCCGCACAGATACGCAGTATTTT.

In this sample, this clone turned up a few times. The chain is built from TRBV4-3 and TRBJ1-1, with D possibly matching TRBD1 (5 bases). Trimming left V 3 bases short and J 5 bases short, with 10 bases between. This CDR3 comprises 13 residues. The V gene's germline CDR1 is LGHNA and CDR2 YSLEER. DNA for the CDR3: TGCGCCAGCAGCCAGACCCGGGGGACTGAAGCTTTCTTT. It yields the protein CASSQTRGTEAFF.

This clone was detected only a few times. This sequence joins TRBV5-6 and TRBJ2-7; 8 positions agree with TRBD2. J lost 4 bases, V lost 2 bases, and 8 bases had no gene match. CDR1 is SGHDT and CDR2 is YYEEEE in the germline V gene. The length of the CDR3 is 15 residues. CDR3 nucleotides: TGTGCCAGCAGCTTAAGCGGGAGCGGTGCTTACGAGCAGTACTTC. It encodes CASSLSGSGAYEQYF. The whole variable domain, remainder taken from reference TRBV5-6 and TRBJ2-7, is DAGVTQSPTHLIKTRGQQVTLRCSPKSGHDTVSWYQQALGQGPQFIFQYYEEEERQRGNFPDRFSGHQFPNYSSELNVNALLLGDSALYLCASSLSGSGAYEQYFGPGTRLTVT.

This chain uses TRBV2 with TRBJ2-4; a weak D match, TRBD2 (5 bases). Germline CDR1 is SNHLY and CDR2 is FYNNEI. V was clipped by 6 bases and J by 1 base, with 10 bases between them. The CDR3 consists of 14 residues. The CDR3 DNA reads TGTGCCAGCAGAGCCGGACTGGCCAAAAACATTCAGTACTTC. Amino acids: CASRAGLAKNIQYF.

Here the CDR3 DNA reads TGTGCCAGCAGTTCACCTCCCCGGCAGCCCCAGCATTTT. Amino acids: CASSSPPRQPQHF. The V and J genes are TRBV28 and TRBJ1-5; no clear D. The CDR3 is made up of 13 amino acids. The V gene lost 4 bases and the J gene lost 7 bases, with 11 bases spanning the gap. CDR1 and CDR2 from the germline V gene are MDHEN and SYDVKM.

This clone has only a few counts. The rearrangement joins TRBV7-2 to TRBJ1-4, with 7 bases aligning to TRBD1. Germline V gene data show CDR1 as SGHTA and CDR2 as FQGNSA. Unmatched junction bases numbered 8, after V lost 5 bases and J lost 5 bases. This CDR3 contains 15 residues. CDR3 loop: CASSTATGNNEKLFF. CDR3 DNA sequence: TGTGCCAGCAGCACGGCGACAGGGAACAATGAAAAACTGTTTTTT.

This clone turned up a few times. V and J are TRBV30 and TRBJ2-5, with a tentative D call TRBD2 (7 bases). The V gene lost 4 bases and the J gene lost 7 bases, with 16 bases spanning the gap. The germline CDR1 and CDR2 sequences are GTSNPN and SVGIG (reference sequence). This CDR3 is 13 amino acids long. CDR3 sequence: CAWTSSGGGTQYF. Here the CDR3 DNA reads TGTGCCTGGACTTCTAGCGGAGGGGGGACCCAGTACTTC.

A few counts support this clone. The rearrangement links TRBV4-2 to TRBJ2-5; 7 nucleotides line up with TRBD1. V shed 4 bases and J 4 bases; nucleotides not matched to a gene: 6. Germline V gives CDR1 LGHNA, CDR2 YNFKEQ. The CDR3 is 14 amino acids. The CDR3 DNA is TGTGCCAGCAGCCGAGAAGACAGGGCAGAGACCCAGTACTTC. Translating gives CASSREDRAETQYF.

This clone has more than one count but fewer than ten. V is TRBV19 and J is TRBJ2-3; D perhaps matches TRBD2 (6 bases). The germline gives CDR1 LNHDA, CDR2 SQIVND (reference sequence). This CDR3 spans 14 amino acids. V shed 8 bases and J shed 10 bases, with 22 bases lying between them. The CDR3 DNA follows: TGTGCCAGTGGAATTTGGGACTCCCTTAAGCCGCAGTATTTT. Its translation: CASGIWDSLKPQYF.

With regard to this clone: An end of the junction differs from the germline gene, which may be a read error. The chain carries TRBV20-1 and TRBJ2-7, with TRBD2 matching over 10 bases. The CDR3 runs to 10 residues. Germline V lookup: CDR1 DFQATT, CDR2 SNEGSKA (reference sequence). CDR3: CSAAGLAANF. The CDR3 DNA follows: TGCAGTGCCGCCGGACTAGCGGCAAACTTC.

This clone was detected only a few times. The gene calls are TRBV10-3 and TRBJ2-7; D unclear. The V end was cut by 0 bases, the J end by 6 bases, with 12 bases between. Germline CDR1 ENHRY, CDR2 SYGVKD. The CDR3 totals 14 residues. CDR3 sequence (DNA): TGTGCCATCAGTGAGTCGGAGCCCGCCGGCGAGCAGTACTTC. The encoded protein is CAISESEPAGEQYF.

This clone was picked up a small number of times. V and J are TRBV4-1 and TRBJ2-7; 12 nucleotides line up with TRBD1. The CDR3 is made up of 15 amino acids. Trimming took 3 bases from V and 4 from J; bases not matched to a gene: 4. From germline, CDR1 is MGHRA and CDR2 YSYEKL. In nucleotides, the CDR3 is TGCGCCAGCAGCCAGGGACAGGGGGCTGGATACGAGCAGTACTTC. This translates into CASSQGQGAGYEQYF.